Each of the 14 T cell receptor beta chains below was sequenced from the same sample in a study of blood T cell repertoires in COVID-19. Using immunoSEQ multiplex PCR, the repertoire was profiled, and TCRdb retains in-frame clones only, with some absent. Of about 200,000 clones in the sample, around 87% are singletons; the top ten hold around 25%. Material for sequencing was PBMCs or T cells enriched from blood (not recorded which). These receptors came from a woman aged 40 to 50 in a cohort exposed to, infected with or recovered from COVID-19 (not recorded which).

V and J are TRBV5-1 and TRBJ2-7; TRBD2 agrees at 7 bases. Germline V CDR1 and CDR2: SGHRS, YFSETQ. V gave up 2 bases and J gave up 2 bases; unmatched junction bases: 4. This CDR3 has 14 residues. This chain's CDR3 is CASSFLGGAYEQYF. For the CDR3, the DNA is TGCGCCAGCAGCTTTTTGGGGGGGGCCTACGAGCAGTACTTC. The full variable domain, in which reference TRBV5-1 and TRBJ2-7 provide the parts outside the CDR3, is KAGVTQTPRYLIKTRGQQVTLSCSPISGHRSVSWYQQTPGQGLQFLFEYFSETQRNKGNFPGRFSGRQFSNSRSEMNVSTLELGDSALYLCASSFLGGAYEQYFGPGTRLTVT.

The chain joins TRBV5-6 to TRBJ2-5; TRBD1 agrees at 7 bases. The CDR3 covers 14 residues. Germline-derived CDR1 and CDR2 are SGHDT and YYEEEE. After removal of 3 bases from V and 2 bases from J, the junction contained 4 bases not matched to a gene. As DNA, the CDR3 is TGTGCCAGCAGCTCGCGGACAGGTCAAGAGACCCAGTACTTC. Translating it yields CASSSRTGQETQYF.

This chain uses TRBV21-1 with TRBJ1-1; the table's D call, TRBD1, has no DNA check behind it. TRBV21-1 is marked as a pseudogene. This CDR3 has 14 amino acids. CDR3 coding DNA: TGTGCCAGCAGCAAGAGGGCAGGGGACACTGAAGCTTTCTTT. Protein: CASSKRAGDTEAFF.

This chain links TRBV3-1 (or the pseudogene TRBV3-2) with TRBJ1-5, with D unclear. CDR1 and CDR2 from the germline V gene are LGHDT and YNNKEL (reference sequence). The CDR3 runs to 14 residues. V was clipped by 2 bases and J by 3 bases, with 8 bases between them. CDR3 region: CASSQQAFNQPQHF. The DNA of the CDR3 is TGTGCCAGCAGCCAACAGGCGTTCAATCAGCCCCAGCATTTT.

Note on this clone: Mismatch with germline at one junction end may stem from a read error. This chain joins TRBV5-1 and TRBJ2-3; 9 bases are shared with TRBD2. CDR3 length: 16 amino acids. The germline V gene encodes CDR1 SGHRS and CDR2 YFSETQ. The CDR3 coding sequence is TGCGCCCGCAGCCCCGGGACGGCGGGGGGGACAGATACGCAGTATTTT. It is translated as CARSPGTAGGTDTQYF.

The chain's CDR3 is CASSTLAGGLYNEQFF. The CDR3 DNA reads TGTGCCAGTTCCACATTAGCGGGGGGACTCTACAATGAGCAGTTCTTC. The chain couples TRBV27 to TRBJ2-1, with 10 bases matching TRBD2. The CDR3 has 16 amino acids. The junction had 11 bases not matched to a gene; V was cut back by 9 bases and J by 3 bases. Germline V lookup: CDR1 MNHEY, CDR2 SMNVEV (reference sequence).

This chain links TRBV6-6 with TRBJ1-1, with 8 positions matching TRBD1. CDR1 is MNHNY and CDR2 is SVGAGI in the germline V gene (reference sequence). The CDR3 is made up of 16 amino acids. V shed 5 bases and J 0 bases; nucleotides not matched to a gene: 8. The DNA for the CDR3 is TGTGCCAGCAGTCGATACCCGGACAGGGTGAACACTGAAGCTTTCTTT. Its protein is CASSRYPDRVNTEAFF.

V and J are TRBV4-1 and TRBJ1-6, with D possibly being TRBD1 (5 bases). The V end lost 1 base, the J end lost 0 bases, and 13 bases lay between the germline ends. The CDR3 runs to 18 residues. Per the germline V gene, CDR1 is MGHRA and CDR2 is YSYEKL. CDR3 loop: CASSQAHQGLSYNSPLHF. The DNA of the CDR3 is TGCGCCAGCAGCCAAGCCCACCAGGGACTCTCCTATAATTCACCCCTCCACTTT.

The chain uses TRBV27 and TRBJ2-7; 10 bases agree with TRBD2. Germline V gives CDR1 MNHEY, CDR2 SMNVEV (reference sequence). V was clipped by 9 bases and J by 6 bases; unmatched bases: 11. The length of the CDR3 is 14 residues. For the CDR3, the DNA is TGTGCCAGTTTAGCGGGAGGCCCGATGGGCGAGCAGTACTTC. It translates to CASLAGGPMGEQYF.

There are a few counts of this clone. The V call is TRBV5-4, the J call TRBJ2-2, with TRBD2 identical over 8 bases. Per germline, CDR1 SGHNT and CDR2 YYREEE (reference sequence). V lost 4 bases to trimming and J lost 0 bases; unmatched junction nucleotides: 2. The CDR3 length is 15 residues. CDR3 amino acids: CASSGAGANTGELFF. CDR3 DNA sequence: TGTGCCAGCAGCGGAGCGGGGGCGAACACCGGGGAGCTGTTTTTT.

This clone was picked up one time. This chain uses TRBV21-1 with TRBJ1-1; the D call of TRBD1 is as the table states it, not checked on the DNA. TRBV21-1 is a listed pseudogene. The CDR3 runs 15 residues. CDR3 loop: CASSKARTKLAEAFF. The CDR3 bases are TGTGCCAGCAGCAAAGCCCGGACAAAGCTGGCTGAAGCTTTCTTT.

This clone has a handful of counts. The rearrangement links TRBV5-1 to TRBJ2-2; 15 bases agree with TRBD2. The germline V gene encodes CDR1 SGHRS and CDR2 YFSETQ. The CDR3 extends over 17 amino acids. Trimming took 3 bases from V and 5 from J; bases not matched to a gene: 5. The CDR3 nucleotides read TGCGCCAGCAGCTACCAGGGACTAGCGGGAGGTACCGGGGAGCTGTTTTTT. Translating it yields CASSYQGLAGGTGELFF.

The J gene is TRBJ1-2, the V gene TRBV27; 10 bases fit TRBD1. This CDR3 region has 13 residues. V lost 3 bases, J lost 7 bases, and 2 bases stayed unmatched. CDR1 is MNHEY, CDR2 SMNVEV, per germline (reference sequence). For the CDR3, the DNA is TGTGCCAGCAGTTTGGGACAGGGGTTTGGCTACACCTTC. Amino acids: CASSLGQGFGYTF.

The chain has TRBV5-4 and TRBJ2-1, with TRBD1 matching 7 bases. Unmatched junction bases numbered 6, after V lost 0 bases and J lost 3 bases. Germline CDR1 and CDR2: SGHNT and YYREEE (reference sequence). The CDR3 loop spans 16 amino acids. The CDR3 region is CASSLDGQAVYNEQFF. In DNA, the CDR3 is TGTGCCAGCAGCTTGGATGGACAGGCAGTCTACAATGAGCAGTTCTTC. The complete variable domain, with remaining parts taken from reference TRBV5-4 and TRBJ2-1, reads ETGVTQSPTHLIKTRGQQVTLRCSSQSGHNTVSWYQQALGQGPQFIFQYYREEENGRGNFPPRFSGLQFPNYSSELNVNALELDDSALYLCASSLDGQAVYNEQFFGPGTRLTVL.